Shown below are 5 T cell receptor beta chains from a single sample sequenced in a study of memory CD4+ T cells and cytomegalovirus serostatus. The repertoire was sequenced with immunoSEQ multiplex PCR; TCRdb's copy has only in-frame clones and lacks some. The sample lists under 80,000 clones, about 73% occurring once. The sort gate was single viable CD3+CD4+CD8-CD45RO+ cells for memory CD4+ T cells. Material: memory CD4+ T cells from blood. These receptors were collected from an adult in good health and CMV-seropositive.

The chain combines TRBV5-1 with TRBJ2-5, with D perhaps matching TRBD2 (6 bases). The CDR3 contains 16 residues. Trimming removed 1 base from V and 4 bases from J, with 17 bases in between. CDR1 and CDR2 from the germline V gene are SGHRS and YFSETQ. CDR3 bases: TGCGCCAGCAGCTTGTCAGCTCCCGGGCGGGGAGAGACCCAGTACTTC. This translates into CASSLSAPGRGETQYF.

J is TRBJ1-1 and V is TRBV11-3; D call uncertain. The CDR3 contains 13 residues. Germline-derived CDR1 and CDR2 are SGHNT and YENEEA. Deletions cut 2 bases from V and 1 base from J, with 5 bases between. This CDR3 reads CASSLHRNTEAFF. The CDR3 DNA reads as TGTGCCAGCAGCTTACATCGGAACACTGAAGCTTTCTTT.

The rearrangement uses TRBV11-2 and TRBJ2-1, with D perhaps matching TRBD1 (6 bases). The germline V gene has CDR1 SGHAT and CDR2 FQNNGV. The V gene lost 5 bases and the J gene lost 1 base, with 9 bases spanning the gap. The CDR3 consists of 14 residues. Written as DNA, the CDR3 is TGTGCCAGCAGCCGGGACAAGTCCTACAATGAGCAGTTCTTC. This encodes CASSRDKSYNEQFF.

This rearrangement joins TRBV6-1 to TRBJ2-5, with D perhaps matching TRBD1 or TRBD2 (6 bases each). Germline CDR1 reads MNHNS; CDR2 reads SASEGT. The CDR3 runs to 15 residues. Trimming pared 8 bases from V and 3 bases from J, leaving 19 bases between. The CDR3 here is CASLHGGAGKETQYF. As DNA, the CDR3 is TGTGCCAGCCTTCACGGGGGCGCAGGGAAAGAGACCCAGTACTTC.

The chain combines TRBV6-1 with TRBJ1-2, with a possible D match to TRBD1 (6 bases). Germline CDR1 reads MNHNS; CDR2 reads SASEGT. V was cut by 10 bases and J by 0 bases, with 12 bases left in between. The CDR3 runs to 13 residues. The CDR3 region has the DNA TGTGCCACAAGACAGGACGCTAACTATGGCTACACCTTC. This codes for CATRQDANYGYTF.